Listed here are 6 T cell receptor beta chains from one sample, sequenced in a study of blood T cell repertoires in COVID-19. The assay was immunoSEQ multiplex PCR, and TCRdb's table has in-frame clones only and misses some. The repertoire holds 40,000 to 50,000 clones, with 90% as singletons. Sequencing was done on a sample of peripheral blood. All receptors derive from a man between 65 and 79 years old with acute or convalescent COVID-19.

The chain is built from TRBV25-1 and TRBJ1-2, with D unclear. CDR1 is MGHDK and CDR2 is SYGVNS in the germline V gene. Deletions cut 2 bases from V and 2 bases from J, with 9 bases between. The CDR3 consists of 14 residues. The CDR3 loop reads CASSEDRRNYGYTF. CDR3 in DNA: TGTGCCAGCAGTGAAGACCGGCGGAACTATGGCTACACCTTC.

This chain connects TRBV19 to TRBJ1-2, with D tentatively TRBD1 (6 bases). CDR1 LNHDA and CDR2 SQIVND come from the germline V gene (reference sequence). V was trimmed by 5 bases and J by 5 bases, leaving 12 bases between them. CDR3 length: 13 amino acids. The chain's CDR3 is CASSDGTLYGYTF. In DNA, the CDR3 is TGTGCCAGTAGTGACGGGACACTTTATGGCTACACCTTC.

The chain employs TRBV4-2 and TRBJ2-2, with D tentatively TRBD1 (6 bases). The CDR3 contains 16 residues. CDR1 LGHNA and CDR2 YNFKEQ come from the germline V gene. The germline V and J ends were trimmed by 0 bases and 3 bases, with 11 bases remaining between them. The DNA of the CDR3 is TGTGCCAGCAGCCAAGAAGGGCAGGGGTACACCGGGGAGCTGTTTTTT. It specifies CASSQEGQGYTGELFF.

V gene TRBV5-5 combines with J gene TRBJ2-7; 8 bases map to TRBD2. Germline values: CDR1 SGHKS, CDR2 YYEKEE (reference sequence). V lost 4 bases, J lost 3 bases, and 6 bases stayed unmatched. The CDR3 loop spans 14 amino acids. The CDR3 DNA follows: TGTGCCAGCAGCCTTGGCGGGAGGAACTACGAGCAGTACTTC. It is translated as CASSLGGRNYEQYF. Together with reference TRBV5-5 and TRBJ2-7, the CDR3 gives the full variable domain: DAGVTQSPTHLIKTRGQQVTLRCSPISGHKSVSWYQQVLGQGPQFIFQYYEKEERGRGNFPDRFSARQFPNYSSELNVNALLLGDSALYLCASSLGGRNYEQYFGPGTRLTVT.

The J gene is TRBJ1-4, the V gene TRBV4-3; 8 bases are a match to TRBD1. This CDR3 has 15 residues. With 4 bases clipped from V and 7 bases from J, the junction kept 8 bases outside the gene matches. The germline gives CDR1 LGHNA, CDR2 YSLEER. CDR3 in amino acids: CASSLAGTGGEKLFF. For the CDR3, the DNA is TGCGCCAGCAGCCTAGCCGGGACAGGTGGTGAAAAACTGTTTTTT.

The V call is TRBV6-5, the J call TRBJ1-5, with 9 positions matching TRBD1. The V and J ends lost 6 bases and 6 bases, in that order; junction bases with no gene match: 9. Germline CDR1 reads MNHEY; CDR2 reads SVGAGI. There are 15 residues in the CDR3. The CDR3 DNA is TGTGCCAGCAGAGTTTTAACAGGGGGCGTTCAGCCCCAGCATTTT. Encoded protein: CASRVLTGGVQPQHF.